The rows below give T cell receptor beta chains drawn from one sample of a study of CD8 T cells in Susac syndrome. TCRdb ran MiXCR on the immunoSEQ multiplex PCR reads and lists one entry per CDR3 protein. The sample contains more than 55,000 distinct CDR3 sequences, approximately 95% of which appear only once. Sequencing was performed on CD8+ T cells from PBMCs. These receptors all stem from a human donor in good health. Both conserved end residues are part of each CDR3. The D gene is left open where the match is weak. Size is stated for part of the rows, as once, few or many counts, or as a class when the clone is expanded.

CASTIGGGATEAFF,TGTGCCAGCACTATTGGGGGAGGGGCCACTGAAGCTTTCTTT,-,TRBV27,TRBJ1-1,-
CASSLNRDRYNEQFF,TGTGCCAGCAGCTTGAACCGCGACAGGTACAATGAGCAGTTCTTC,-,TRBV5-5,TRBJ2-1,-
CASSASRGRAYGYTF,TGTGCCAGCAGCGCATCGAGGGGGCGCGCCTATGGCTACACCTTC,-,TRBV5-4,TRBJ1-2,TRBD1
CASSPLAGANEQFF,TGTGCCAGCAGTCCCCTAGCGGGGGCCAATGAGCAGTTCTTC,-,TRBV28,TRBJ2-1,TRBD2
CACRIAGVLYEQYF,TGTGCCTGTCGTATCGCGGGGGTACTCTACGAGCAGTACTTC,-,TRBV30,TRBJ2-7,TRBD2
CASSVWGDRGLYEQYF,TGTGCCAGCAGCGTCTGGGGAGACAGGGGGTTGTACGAGCAGTACTTC,-,TRBV21-1,TRBJ2-7,-
CASSFGLAGYEQYF,TGTGCCAGCAGTTTCGGGCTAGCGGGCTACGAGCAGTACTTC,-,TRBV27,TRBJ2-7,TRBD2
CASSLEAGSDYGYTF,TGTGCCAGCAGCTTAGAAGCGGGGTCTGACTATGGCTACACCTTC,-,TRBV7-9,TRBJ1-2,-
CASSRQASYNEQFF,TGTGCCAGCAGCCGACAGGCCTCCTACAATGAGCAGTTCTTC,once,TRBV4-2,TRBJ2-1,-
CASSFQDGFSYEQYF,TGCGCCAGCAGCTTTCAGGACGGCTTCTCCTACGAGCAGTACTTC,-,TRBV5-1,TRBJ2-7,-
CASRGEAYNEQFF,TGTGCCAGCAGAGGGGAGGCCTACAATGAGCAGTTCTTC,-,TRBV9,TRBJ2-1,-
CASSQDSGGDTEAFF,TGTGCCAGCAGCCAAGATTCTGGGGGGGACACTGAAGCTTTCTTT,-,TRBV4-2,TRBJ1-1,-
CAISDGQSTSTDTQYF,TGTGCCATCAGTGACGGGCAGTCAACTAGCACAGATACGCAGTATTTT,-,TRBV10-3,TRBJ2-3,-
CASSPKTGGGDQPQHF,TGCGCCAGCAGTCCAAAGACAGGGGGCGGCGATCAGCCCCAGCATTTT,-,TRBV23-1,TRBJ1-5,TRBD1
CASRLYFREGRGNTIYF,TGTGCCAGCAGATTATACTTCCGGGAGGGGAGAGGAAACACCATATATTTT,-,TRBV28,TRBJ1-3,-
CASSHGQGPYGYTF,TGTGCCAGCAGCCACGGACAGGGACCCTATGGCTACACCTTC,-,TRBV14,TRBJ1-2,TRBD1
CASSPGRQPQHF,TGTGCCAGCAGCCCCGGGAGGCAGCCCCAGCATTTT,-,TRBV7-2,TRBJ1-5,-
CSVAGAPTNEKLFF,TGCAGCGTTGCGGGGGCTCCAACTAATGAAAAACTGTTTTTT,-,TRBV29-1,TRBJ1-4,-
CASSTPFDTDTQYF,TGTGCCAGCAGTACTCCCTTCGACACAGATACGCAGTATTTT,-,TRBV11-2,TRBJ2-3,-
CASSPPMGEKLFF,TGTGCCAGCAGTCCTCCCATGGGTGAAAAACTGTTTTTT,-,TRBV27,TRBJ1-4,-
CASSPGLAGGLGDTQYF,TGTGCCAGCAGCCCGGGACTAGCGGGGGGGCTGGGAGATACGCAGTATTTT,-,TRBV3-1,TRBJ2-3,TRBD2
CASSEPYTF,TGTGCCAGCAGTGAACCCTACACCTTC,-,TRBV25-1,TRBJ1-2,-
CASSQATQGEAFF,TGTGCCAGCAGCCAGGCGACCCAGGGCGAAGCTTTCTTT,-,TRBV3-1,TRBJ1-1,-
CASSLRGAGNTIYF,TGTGCCAGCAGCTTGAGGGGGGCTGGAAACACCATATATTTT,-,TRBV5-4,TRBJ1-3,-
CASSEEVNPWEAFF,TGTGCCAGCAGTGAAGAGGTCAACCCTTGGGAAGCTTTCTTT,-,TRBV2,TRBJ1-1,-
CASSEGTGYGYTF,TGTGCCAGCAGTGAAGGAACAGGTTATGGCTACACCTTC,few,TRBV2,TRBJ1-2,-
CATGQGDQPQHF,TGTGCCACCGGACAGGGGGATCAGCCCCAGCATTTT,-,TRBV6-5,TRBJ1-5,TRBD1
CASGTGANVLTF,TGTGCCAGTGGGACTGGGGCCAACGTCCTGACTTTC,-,TRBV6-6,TRBJ2-6,-
CASSVLAGTVDGYNEQFF,TGTGCCAGCAGTGTCCTCGCCGGGACAGTGGACGGTTACAATGAGCAGTTCTTC,-,TRBV27,TRBJ2-1,TRBD1
CASSLDSSGANVLTF,TGCGCCAGCAGCCTAGACAGCTCTGGGGCCAACGTCCTGACTTTC,-,TRBV4-1,TRBJ2-6,-
CASSDPRVGTANTEAFF,TGTGCCAGCAGTGATCCCCGAGTAGGGACGGCGAACACTGAAGCTTTCTTT,-,TRBV2,TRBJ1-1,-
CSVDSGQGPQHF,TGCAGCGTTGACTCTGGACAGGGCCCCCAGCATTTT,-,TRBV29-1,TRBJ1-5,TRBD1
CASSLDRSIAYEQYF,TGTGCCAGTAGCCTAGACAGGTCCATCGCCTACGAGCAGTACTTC,few,TRBV19,TRBJ2-7,-
CASSQIPTHGVYQETQYF,TGCGCCAGCAGCCAAATACCAACACACGGGGTGTACCAAGAGACCCAGTACTTC,-,TRBV4-1,TRBJ2-5,-
CASSPTGSNYGYTF,TGTGCCAGCAGCCCGACAGGATCTAACTATGGCTACACCTTC,once,TRBV3-1,TRBJ1-2,-
CASSMGRYYGYTF,TGTGCCAGTAGTATGGGCAGATACTATGGCTACACCTTC,-,TRBV19,TRBJ1-2,-
CASSQEASSGVETQYF,TGCGCCAGCAGCCAAGAAGCATCTAGCGGGGTAGAGACCCAGTACTTC,-,TRBV4-1,TRBJ2-5,TRBD2
CASSSRTGPLGSSGANVLTF,TGTGCCAGCAGCTCCCGGACAGGGCCATTGGGGAGCTCTGGGGCCAACGTCCTGACTTTC,-,TRBV11-1,TRBJ2-6,TRBD1
CASSQDGAGMAFF,TGCGCCAGCAGCCAAGATGGGGCAGGGATGGCTTTCTTT,-,TRBV4-3,TRBJ1-1,-
CATSAWTEFNQETQYF,TGTGCCACCAGTGCTTGGACAGAGTTTAACCAAGAGACCCAGTACTTC,-,TRBV24-1,TRBJ2-5,-
CSAEMYAGSYEQYF,TGCAGTGCTGAGATGTACGCCGGTTCCTACGAGCAGTACTTC,-,TRBV20-1,TRBJ2-7,-
CASSPGTGLNYGYTF,TGCGCCAGCAGCCCGGGGACAGGGCTTAACTATGGCTACACCTTC,-,TRBV4-3,TRBJ1-2,TRBD1
CASSLERRLNEKLFF,TGTGCCAGCAGCTTAGAGCGACGGCTAAATGAAAAACTGTTTTTT,-,TRBV7-2,TRBJ1-4,-
CSAGTASNEQFF,TGCAGCGCCGGGACAGCTAGCAATGAGCAGTTCTTC,-,TRBV29-1,TRBJ2-1,TRBD1
CSVASTTGANYGYTF,TGCAGCGTTGCCTCCACGACAGGGGCCAACTATGGCTACACCTTC,-,TRBV29-1,TRBJ1-2,TRBD1
CASSIGQLFSQPQHF,TGTGCCAGTAGTATAGGGCAGCTTTTCAGCCAGCCCCAGCATTTT,-,TRBV19,TRBJ1-5,-
CSVLGQGFSGNTIYF,TGCAGCGTTCTCGGACAGGGGTTCTCTGGAAACACCATATATTTT,-,TRBV29-1,TRBJ1-3,TRBD1
CASSPLSIAYEQYF,TGTGCCAGCAGTCCCCTCTCGATAGCTTACGAGCAGTACTTC,-,TRBV28,TRBJ2-7,-
CASSYVPYNSPLHF,TGTGCCAGCAGTTACGTACCCTATAATTCACCCCTCCACTTT,-,TRBV6-5,TRBJ1-6,-
CSARGGLAGVYTGELFF,TGCAGTGCTAGAGGGGGACTAGCGGGGGTGTACACCGGGGAGCTGTTTTTT,once,TRBV20-1,TRBJ2-2,TRBD2